The 19 T cell receptor beta chains below come from one sample, sequenced in a study of blood T cell repertoires in COVID-19. Sequencing was performed with immunoSEQ multiplex PCR; in TCRdb, only in-frame clones are kept and a portion is missing. The sample holds roughly 140,000 clones, approximately 90% seen once. Sample: peripheral blood. The receptor set was obtained from a woman between 35 and 50 years old with acute or convalescent COVID-19.

The chain couples TRBV14 to TRBJ1-3, with D hard to call. Germline CDR1 and CDR2: SGHDN and FVKESK. The CDR3 has 13 residues. The V end lost 10 bases, the J end lost 1 base, and 11 bases lay between the germline ends. CDR3 protein: CATSRNSGNTIYF. The CDR3 DNA sequence: TGTGCCACTTCGCGGAATTCTGGAAACACCATATATTTT. The full variable domain, with the rest looked up from reference TRBV14 and TRBJ1-3, is EAGVTQFPSHSVIEKGQTVTLRCDPISGHDNLYWYRRVMGKEIKFLLHFVKESKQDESGMPNNRFLAERTGGTYSTLKVQPAELEDSGVYFCATSRNSGNTIYFGEGSWLTVV.

The chain uses TRBV6-5 and TRBJ1-6; 7 bases align to TRBD1. The V and J ends lost 0 bases and 6 bases, in that order; junction bases with no gene match: 2. Per the germline V gene, CDR1 is MNHEY and CDR2 is SVGAGI. The CDR3 loop spans 15 amino acids. CDR3 in DNA: TGTGCCAGCAGTTACTCAGGGGACAGTAATTCACCCCTCCACTTT. Translating gives CASSYSGDSNSPLHF.

The chain uses TRBV27 and TRBJ2-5; the D gene is possibly TRBD1 (5 bases). Per the germline V gene, CDR1 is MNHEY and CDR2 is SMNVEV (reference sequence). The CDR3 spans 12 residues. V was cut by 6 bases and J by 5 bases, with 10 bases left in between. CDR3 nucleotide sequence: TGTGCCAGCAGGGGGCAGAGGGAGACCCAGTACTTC. It yields the protein CASRGQRETQYF.

This clone has more than one count but fewer than ten. This chain links TRBV4-1 with TRBJ2-7, with a weak D call TRBD1 (5 bases). Germline CDR1 MGHRA, CDR2 YSYEKL. The CDR3 covers 15 residues. V was cut by 3 bases and J by 0 bases, with 12 bases left in between. For the CDR3, the DNA is TGCGCCAGCAGCCACCAGGGCGCAAGCTCCTACGAGCAGTACTTC. The encoded protein is CASSHQGASSYEQYF.

The genes are TRBV5-1 and TRBJ2-4, with TRBD2 matching over 8 bases. CDR1 and CDR2 (germline): SGHRS, YFSETQ. V lost 5 bases to trimming and J lost 5 bases; unmatched junction nucleotides: 6. This CDR3 is built from 14 residues. DNA for the CDR3: TGCGCCAGCAGAACTAGCGGAGGGGAAAACATTCAGTACTTC. Translated, it gives CASRTSGGENIQYF.

V is TRBV3-1 (or the pseudogene TRBV3-2) and J is TRBJ2-3; D is perhaps TRBD2 (5 bases). Germline CDR1 LGHDT, CDR2 YNNKEL (reference sequence). The CDR3 has 13 residues. V lost 5 bases, J lost 4 bases, and 10 bases lay in between. The CDR3 sequence is CASSYTRSDTQYF. CDR3 coding DNA: TGTGCCAGCAGCTATACTAGATCAGATACGCAGTATTTT.

This clone was detected once. V gene TRBV5-6 combines with J gene TRBJ2-5, with 11 bases matching TRBD2. Germline assignment: CDR1 SGHDT and CDR2 YYEEEE. This CDR3 comprises 17 residues. The V and J ends lost 7 bases and 1 base, in that order; junction bases with no gene match: 12. The CDR3 here is CASQRASGGLRQETQYF. CDR3 coding DNA: TGTGCCAGCCAGAGAGCTAGCGGGGGGTTACGCCAAGAGACCCAGTACTTC.

This rearrangement joins TRBV10-3 to TRBJ2-5; D uncertain. V lost 2 bases and J 7 bases, leaving 14 bases between the germline ends. The CDR3 is 14 residues long. The germline V gene has CDR1 ENHRY and CDR2 SYGVKD. The CDR3 region has the DNA TGTGCCATCAGTGAGAAGGCCCTCGAGCGGACCCAGTACTTC. This encodes CAISEKALERTQYF.

This clone appeared a few times. The gene calls are TRBV4-2 and TRBJ2-7; no reliable D call. Germline-derived CDR1 and CDR2 are LGHNA and YNFKEQ. This CDR3 comprises 14 residues. V lost 1 base and J lost 2, with 9 bases in between. The CDR3 is CASSQGLFTYEQYF. In nucleotides, the CDR3 is TGTGCCAGCAGCCAAGGACTCTTCACCTACGAGCAGTACTTC.

The CDR3 here is CASSPGGGRAGNEQFF. CDR3 bases: TGTGCCAGCAGCCCAGGGGGCGGGAGGGCCGGTAATGAGCAGTTCTTC. The rearrangement joins TRBV7-3 to TRBJ2-1, with a weak D call TRBD2 (9 bases). V dropped 5 bases and J dropped 7 bases, with 21 bases sitting between them. Germline CDR1 reads SGHTA; CDR2 reads FQGTGA. CDR3 size: 16 residues.

The rearrangement joins TRBV28 to TRBJ1-1; 7 nucleotides align to TRBD1. CDR3 length: 16 amino acids. The germline gives CDR1 MDHEN, CDR2 SYDVKM. The J segment lost 4 bases and the V segment lost 5 bases, leaving 13 bases of the junction unmatched. The CDR3 loop is CASSPPAGTVSTEAFF. The DNA for the CDR3 is TGTGCCAGCAGTCCCCCTGCCGGGACAGTAAGCACTGAAGCTTTCTTT.

This chain links TRBV5-4 with TRBJ1-2, with 8 nucleotides matching TRBD1. The V gene end was trimmed by 0 bases and the J gene end by 8 bases; junction bases not matched to a gene: 9. The length of the CDR3 is 15 residues. Germline CDR1 SGHNT, CDR2 YYREEE (reference sequence). DNA for the CDR3: TGTGCCAGCAGCTTGGCAGGGGGCGATCGTTACGGCTACACCTTC. This encodes CASSLAGGDRYGYTF.

The DNA for the CDR3 is TGTGCCAGCAGACCCACAGGGTTGGACTATGGCTACACCTTC. It translates to CASRPTGLDYGYTF. The rearrangement links TRBV7-2 to TRBJ1-2; perhaps TRBD1 as D (6 bases). V lost 6 bases and J lost 3, with 14 bases in between. The CDR3 length is 14 residues. In germline, CDR1 is SGHTA, CDR2 FQGNSA.

This sequence joins TRBV30 and TRBJ1-5, with D uncertain. V lost 0 bases and J lost 0, with 3 bases in between. The CDR3 runs 13 residues. Germline V gene sequence: CDR1 GTSNPN, CDR2 SVGIG (reference sequence). The CDR3 sequence: CAWSVNSNQPQHF. The CDR3, as DNA: TGTGCCTGGAGTGTCAATAGCAATCAGCCCCAGCATTTT.

V is TRBV7-3 and J is TRBJ1-1; 9 positions agree with TRBD1. Germline V gene lookup returns CDR1 SGHTA and CDR2 FQGTGA. Germline trimming cut 5 bases from V and 9 bases from J; bases unmatched to any gene: 4. The CDR3 runs 12 residues. CDR3 sequence (DNA): TGTGCCAGCAGCAAAGGGACAGGGAAAGCTTTCTTT. Translation: CASSKGTGKAFF.

This rearrangement joins TRBV28 to TRBJ1-5; 8 nucleotides agree with TRBD1. The length of the CDR3 is 16 residues. Germline CDR1 is MDHEN and CDR2 is SYDVKM. The J segment lost 4 bases and the V segment lost 5 bases, leaving 10 bases of the junction unmatched. The CDR3 here is CASSETGGYHNQPQHF. CDR3 nucleotides: TGTGCCAGCAGTGAAACAGGGGGATATCATAATCAGCCCCAGCATTTT.

The J gene is TRBJ1-3, the V gene TRBV30; 8 nucleotides align to TRBD1. CDR3 length: 16 amino acids. CDR1 and CDR2 from the germline V gene are GTSNPN and SVGIG (reference sequence). J lost 0 bases, V lost 4 bases, and 8 bases had no gene match. The CDR3 loop is CAWTQGVTSSGNTIYF. CDR3 sequence (DNA): TGTGCCTGGACACAGGGGGTTACTAGCTCTGGAAACACCATATATTTT.

The V and J genes are TRBV6-2 or TRBV6-3 and TRBJ1-5; 8 nucleotides agree with TRBD1. V gave up 4 bases and J gave up 0 bases; unmatched junction bases: 17. The length of the CDR3 is 20 residues. Germline CDR1 reads MNHEY; CDR2 reads SVGEGT. The CDR3 sequence: CASSFPRTGRTGSSNQPQHF. Here the CDR3 DNA reads TGTGCCAGCAGTTTTCCGCGAACGGGCAGGACAGGGAGTAGCAATCAGCCCCAGCATTTT.

This clone turned up a few times. This rearrangement joins TRBV6-1 to TRBJ2-7; TRBD2 aligns across 7 bases. Germline CDR1 MNHNS, CDR2 SASEGT. The CDR3 length is 14 residues. V shed 4 bases and J 3 bases; nucleotides not matched to a gene: 6. CDR3 residues: CASSVLAVDYEQYF. The CDR3 region has the DNA TGTGCCAGCAGTGTGCTAGCGGTGGACTACGAGCAGTACTTC.